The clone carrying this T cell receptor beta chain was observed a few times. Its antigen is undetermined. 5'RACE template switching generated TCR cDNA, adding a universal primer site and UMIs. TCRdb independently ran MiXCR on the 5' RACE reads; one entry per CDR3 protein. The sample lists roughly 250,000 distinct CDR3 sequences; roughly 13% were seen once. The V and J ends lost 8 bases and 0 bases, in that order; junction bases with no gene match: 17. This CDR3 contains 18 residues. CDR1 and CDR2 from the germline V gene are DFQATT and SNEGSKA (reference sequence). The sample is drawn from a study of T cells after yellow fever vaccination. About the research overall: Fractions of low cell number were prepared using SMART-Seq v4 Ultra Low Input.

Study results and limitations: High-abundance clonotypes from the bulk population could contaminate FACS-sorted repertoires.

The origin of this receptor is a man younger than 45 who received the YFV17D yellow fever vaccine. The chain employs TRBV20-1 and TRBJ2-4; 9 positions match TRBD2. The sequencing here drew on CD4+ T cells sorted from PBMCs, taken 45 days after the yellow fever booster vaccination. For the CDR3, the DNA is TGCAGTCGCGGGGGGGTTTTCGGTCCCCAATTAGCCAAAAACATTCAGTACTTC. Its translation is CSRGGVFGPQLAKNIQYF.